A selection of T cell receptor beta chains follows, all from one sample in a study of identical twins. A single record per CDR3 protein comes from TCRdb applying MiXCR to the 5' RACE reads. The repertoire consists of some 900,000 distinct CDR3 sequences, with 9% to 15% occurring once and the leading ten covering about 1.6%. The data were also submitted as part of a second study, on yellow fever vaccine responses in identical twins.

Specimen: PBMCs. Source of these receptors: a woman younger than 35 in good health. Both conserved end residues are part of each CDR3. A D gene is named only where the DNA matches it firmly. For some rows the clone size is stated as once, few or many, or as a class when expanded; others skip it.

V: TRBV2; J: TRBJ2-1; D: -; size: -; DNA: TGTGCCAGCAGTGAAGCGCTGGCCCCAGGCTCCTACAATGAGCAGTTCTTC; CDR3: CASSEALAPGSYNEQFF
V: TRBV7-9; J: TRBJ1-2; D: -; size: -; DNA: TGTGCCAGCAGCCTAGACAGCGGTGCATTCCTGGGTGGCTACACCTTC; CDR3: CASSLDSGAFLGGYTF
V: TRBV20-1; J: TRBJ2-7; D: -; size: few; DNA: TGCAGTGCCGTTAAGGTGGGGCAGGGAAGGGGCGAGCAGTACTTC; CDR3: CSAVKVGQGRGEQYF
V: TRBV4-1; J: TRBJ2-3; D: -; size: few; DNA: TGCGCCAGCAGCCAATCCATCCTAACAGATACGCAGTATTTT; CDR3: CASSQSILTDTQYF
V: TRBV3-1; J: TRBJ1-1; D: TRBD1; size: -; DNA: TGTGCCAGCAGCCAAGACAGGGGGACTTACACTGAAGCTTTCTTT; CDR3: CASSQDRGTYTEAFF
V: TRBV28; J: TRBJ2-2; D: TRBD2; size: -; DNA: TGTGCCAGCAGGCTACCCCCGGGACTAGCGGGGCCCCGAGACACCGGGGAGCTGTTTTTT; CDR3: CASRLPPGLAGPRDTGELFF
V: TRBV29-1; J: TRBJ2-7; D: -; size: few; DNA: TGCAGCGTTACAACCGGGACACCGGACTACGAGCAGTACTTC; CDR3: CSVTTGTPDYEQYF
V: TRBV5-1; J: TRBJ2-2; D: -; size: many; DNA: TGCGCCAGCAGCCCCACAGCGTTCGGTGGCGGGGAGCTGTTTTTT; CDR3: CASSPTAFGGGELFF
V: TRBV12-3/TRBV12-4; J: TRBJ1-1; D: TRBD1; size: -; DNA: TGTGCCAGCAGTCCACAGGGGGCGAGGGACACTGAAGCTTTCTTT; CDR3: CASSPQGARDTEAFF
V: TRBV20-1; J: TRBJ2-3; D: TRBD2; size: few; DNA: TGCAGGCCGGCTAGCGGGGGGGGGCCGACAGATACGCAGTATTTT; CDR3: CRPASGGGPTDTQYF
V: TRBV9; J: TRBJ1-2; D: -; size: few; DNA: TGTGCCAGCAGCGTAGGGGCAGGGAGCTCTAACTATGGCTACACCTTC; CDR3: CASSVGAGSSNYGYTF
V: TRBV14; J: TRBJ2-5; D: TRBD2; size: many; DNA: TGTGCCAGCAGCCAAGACCGAGGACTAGCTGGGGAGACCCAGTACTTC; CDR3: CASSQDRGLAGETQYF
V: TRBV12-3/TRBV12-4; J: TRBJ2-1; D: -; size: many; DNA: TGTGCCAGCAGTCCCGTCGTCGATGAGCAGTTCTTC; CDR3: CASSPVVDEQFF
V: TRBV12-3/TRBV12-4; J: TRBJ2-1; D: -; size: -; DNA: TGTGCCAGCAGTTTGGTTAGCGCAGGCTCCTACAATGAGCAGTTCTTC; CDR3: CASSLVSAGSYNEQFF
V: TRBV10-3; J: TRBJ1-2; D: -; size: -; DNA: TGTGCCATCAGTGCGGAGGGGCAAGGGGACTATGGCTACACCTTC; CDR3: CAISAEGQGDYGYTF
V: TRBV29-1; J: TRBJ2-1; D: TRBD2; size: -; DNA: TGCAGCGTTCAGACTAGCTGGGATGAGCAGTTCTTC; CDR3: CSVQTSWDEQFF
V: TRBV12-3/TRBV12-4; J: TRBJ2-3; D: TRBD2; size: -; DNA: TGTGCCAGCAGTTCTATAGCGGGATCTACAGATACGCAGTATTTT; CDR3: CASSSIAGSTDTQYF
V: TRBV12-3/TRBV12-4; J: TRBJ2-3; D: -; size: few; DNA: TGTGCCAGCAGTTTAGAGGCTCCAGGAAATACGCAGTATTTT; CDR3: CASSLEAPGNTQYF